This T cell receptor beta chain stems from a study of blood T cell repertoires in COVID-19. This table comes from immunoSEQ multiplex PCR, and its TCRdb copy is limited to in-frame clones, with some not included. The data show more than 200,000 clones, around 88% seen once. Participants had their cohort set by participant-reported clinical history. The CDR3 totals 12 residues. V lost 6 bases and J lost 4, with 10 bases in between. The rearrangement links TRBV12-3 or TRBV12-4 to TRBJ2-7; TRBD1 is a possible D gene (5 bases). Sequencing was performed on PBMCs or T cells enriched from blood (not recorded which). The sequence was collected from a woman aged 30 to 39 who had recovered from COVID-19. DNA of the CDR3: TGTGCCAGCAGCATAGGGGATTACGAGCAGTACTTC. Translation gives CASSIGDYEQYF.